This T cell receptor (beta chain) was recorded in a study of blood T cell repertoires in COVID-19. V lost 6 bases to trimming and J lost 2 bases; unmatched junction nucleotides: 4. The CDR3 is 15 residues long. CDR1 and CDR2 (germline): ENHRY, SYGVKD. Assay: immunoSEQ multiplex PCR; the TCRdb copy retains only in-frame clones and omits some. The top ten hold about 3.5% of the sample, which has 200,000 to 250,000 clones, about 90% seen once. This TCR came from a woman aged 25 to 39 who had been exposed to COVID-19. Source material: PBMCs or T cells enriched from blood (not recorded which). V gene TRBV10-3 combines with J gene TRBJ2-7, with TRBD2 matching over 13 bases. The CDR3 reads CAIRGTSGAPYEQYF. The DNA for the CDR3 is TGTGCCATCAGAGGGACTAGCGGGGCCCCCTACGAGCAGTACTTC.